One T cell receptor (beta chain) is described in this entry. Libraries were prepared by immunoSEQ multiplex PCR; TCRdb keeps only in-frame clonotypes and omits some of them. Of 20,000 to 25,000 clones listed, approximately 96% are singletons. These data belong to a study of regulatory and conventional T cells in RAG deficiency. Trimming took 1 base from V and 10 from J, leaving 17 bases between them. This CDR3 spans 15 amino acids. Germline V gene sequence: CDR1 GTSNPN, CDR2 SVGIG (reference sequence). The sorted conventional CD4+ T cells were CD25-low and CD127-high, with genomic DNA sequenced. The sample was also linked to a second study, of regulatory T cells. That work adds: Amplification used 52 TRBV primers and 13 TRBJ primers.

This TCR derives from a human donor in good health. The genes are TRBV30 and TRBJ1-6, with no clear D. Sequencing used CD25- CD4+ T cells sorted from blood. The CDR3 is CAWSGSAPPNSPLHF. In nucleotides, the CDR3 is TGTGCCTGGAGTGGGTCTGCTCCACCTAACTCACCCCTCCACTTT.